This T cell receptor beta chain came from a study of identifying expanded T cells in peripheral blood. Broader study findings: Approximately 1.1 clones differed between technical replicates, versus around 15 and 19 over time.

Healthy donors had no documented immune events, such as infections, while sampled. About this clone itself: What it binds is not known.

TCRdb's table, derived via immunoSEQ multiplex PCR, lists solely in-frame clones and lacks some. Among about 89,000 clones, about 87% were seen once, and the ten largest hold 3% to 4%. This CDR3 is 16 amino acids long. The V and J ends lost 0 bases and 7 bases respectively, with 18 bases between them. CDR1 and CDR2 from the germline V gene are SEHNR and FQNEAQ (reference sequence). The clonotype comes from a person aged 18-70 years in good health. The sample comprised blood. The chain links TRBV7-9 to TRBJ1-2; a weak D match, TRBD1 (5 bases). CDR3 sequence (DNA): TGTGCCAGCAGCTTAGCGCTAAATGAGGGGCGGCGTGGCTACACCTTC. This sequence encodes CASSLALNEGRRGYTF.